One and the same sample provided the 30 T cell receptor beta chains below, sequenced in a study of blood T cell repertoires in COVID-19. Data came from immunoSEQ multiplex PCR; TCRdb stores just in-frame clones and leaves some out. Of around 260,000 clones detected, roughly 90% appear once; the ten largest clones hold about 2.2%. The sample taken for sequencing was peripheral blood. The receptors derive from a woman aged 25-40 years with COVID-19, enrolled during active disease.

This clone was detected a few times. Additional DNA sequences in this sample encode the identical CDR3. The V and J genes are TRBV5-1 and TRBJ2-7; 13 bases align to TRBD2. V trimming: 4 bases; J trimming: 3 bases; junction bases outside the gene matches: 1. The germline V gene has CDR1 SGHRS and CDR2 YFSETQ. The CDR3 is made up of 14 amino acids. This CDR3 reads CASSRTSGSYEQYF. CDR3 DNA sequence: TGCGCCAGCAGCCGGACTAGCGGGAGCTACGAGCAGTACTTC.

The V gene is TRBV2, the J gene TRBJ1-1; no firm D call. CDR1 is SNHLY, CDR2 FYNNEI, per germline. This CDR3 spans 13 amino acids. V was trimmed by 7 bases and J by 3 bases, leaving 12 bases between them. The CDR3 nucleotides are TGTGCCAGCATGGTGGGTCAGGACACTGAAGCTTTCTTT. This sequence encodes CASMVGQDTEAFF.

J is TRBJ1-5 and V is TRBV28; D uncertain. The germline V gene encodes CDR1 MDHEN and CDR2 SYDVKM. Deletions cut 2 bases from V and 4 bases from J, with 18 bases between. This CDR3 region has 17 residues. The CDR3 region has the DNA TGTGCCAGCAGTTTAACTTTGCAGGTATTAAAGAATCAGCCCCAGCATTTT. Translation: CASSLTLQVLKNQPQHF.

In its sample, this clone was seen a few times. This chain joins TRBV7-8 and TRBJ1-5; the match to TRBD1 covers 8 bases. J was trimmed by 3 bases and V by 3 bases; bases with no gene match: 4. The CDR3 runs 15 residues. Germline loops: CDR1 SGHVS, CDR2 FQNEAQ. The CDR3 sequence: CASSLQDRVNQPQHF. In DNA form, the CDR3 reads TGTGCCAGCAGCTTGCAGGACAGGGTCAATCAGCCCCAGCATTTT.

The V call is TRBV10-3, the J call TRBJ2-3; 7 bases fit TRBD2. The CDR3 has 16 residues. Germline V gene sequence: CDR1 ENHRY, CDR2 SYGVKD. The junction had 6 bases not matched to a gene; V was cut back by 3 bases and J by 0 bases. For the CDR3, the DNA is TGTGCCATCAGTGAATGGGCTAGCGGTAGCACAGATACGCAGTATTTT. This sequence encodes CAISEWASGSTDTQYF.

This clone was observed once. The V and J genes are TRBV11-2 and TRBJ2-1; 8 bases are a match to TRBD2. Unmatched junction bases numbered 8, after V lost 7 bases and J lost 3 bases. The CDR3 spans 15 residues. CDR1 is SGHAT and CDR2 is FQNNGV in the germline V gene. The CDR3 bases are TGTGCCAGCACCCCTTTCGGGGGGGGCTACAATGAGCAGTTCTTC. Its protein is CASTPFGGGYNEQFF.

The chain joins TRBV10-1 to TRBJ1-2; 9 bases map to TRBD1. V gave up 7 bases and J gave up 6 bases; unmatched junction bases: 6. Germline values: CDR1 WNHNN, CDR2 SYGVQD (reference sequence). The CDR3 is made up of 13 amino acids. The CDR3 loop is CASTRTGEHGYTF. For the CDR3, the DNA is TGCGCCAGCACCAGGACAGGGGAACATGGCTACACCTTC.

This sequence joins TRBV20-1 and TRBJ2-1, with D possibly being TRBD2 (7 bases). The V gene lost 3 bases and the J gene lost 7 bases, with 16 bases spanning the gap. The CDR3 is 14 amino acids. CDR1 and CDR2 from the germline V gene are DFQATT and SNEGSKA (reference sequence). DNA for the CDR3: TGCAGTGCTAGTCGGCCACAGGGAGGGAATGAGCAGTTCTTC. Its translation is CSASRPQGGNEQFF.

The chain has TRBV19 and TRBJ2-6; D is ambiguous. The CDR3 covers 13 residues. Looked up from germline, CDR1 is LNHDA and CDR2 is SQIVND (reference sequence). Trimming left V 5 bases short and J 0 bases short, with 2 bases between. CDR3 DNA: TGTGCCAGTAGTCTCTCTGGGGCCAACGTCCTGACTTTC. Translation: CASSLSGANVLTF.

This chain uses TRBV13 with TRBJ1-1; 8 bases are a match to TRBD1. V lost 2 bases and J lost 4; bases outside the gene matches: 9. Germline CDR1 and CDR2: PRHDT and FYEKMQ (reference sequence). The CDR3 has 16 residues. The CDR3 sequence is CASSLIGGRGPTEAFF. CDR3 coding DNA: TGTGCCAGCAGCTTAATTGGGGGCAGGGGGCCCACTGAAGCTTTCTTT.

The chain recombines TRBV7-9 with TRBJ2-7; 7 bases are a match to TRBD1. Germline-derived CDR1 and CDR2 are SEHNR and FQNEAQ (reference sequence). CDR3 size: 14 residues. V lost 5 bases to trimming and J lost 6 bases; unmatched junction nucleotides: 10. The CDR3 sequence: CASSHNPTGSEQYF. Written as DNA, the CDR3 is TGTGCCAGCAGCCACAACCCGACAGGGAGCGAGCAGTACTTC.

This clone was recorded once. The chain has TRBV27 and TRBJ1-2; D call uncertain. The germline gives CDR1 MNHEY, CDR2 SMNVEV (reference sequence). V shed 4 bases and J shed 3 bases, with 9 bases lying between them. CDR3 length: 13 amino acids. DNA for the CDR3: TGTGCCAGCAGTTCCCAGGTCGACTATGGCTACACCTTC. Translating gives CASSSQVDYGYTF.

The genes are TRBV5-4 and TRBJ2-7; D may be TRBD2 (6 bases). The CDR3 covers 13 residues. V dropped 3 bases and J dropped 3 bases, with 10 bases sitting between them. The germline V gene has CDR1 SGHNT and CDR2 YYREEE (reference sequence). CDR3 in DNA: TGTGCCAGCAGCTCTAGCGTTTACTACGAGCAGTACTTC. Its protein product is CASSSSVYYEQYF.

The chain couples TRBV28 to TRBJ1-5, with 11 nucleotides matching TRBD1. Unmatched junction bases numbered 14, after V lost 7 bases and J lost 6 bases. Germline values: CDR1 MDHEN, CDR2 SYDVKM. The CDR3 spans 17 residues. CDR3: CASITSVGDRGTQPQHF. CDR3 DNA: TGTGCCAGCATCACATCGGTCGGGGACAGGGGGACTCAGCCCCAGCATTTT.

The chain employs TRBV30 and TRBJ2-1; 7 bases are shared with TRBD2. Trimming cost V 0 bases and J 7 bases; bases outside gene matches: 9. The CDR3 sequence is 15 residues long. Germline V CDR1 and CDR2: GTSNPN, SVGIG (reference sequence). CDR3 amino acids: CAWSVMAGVVNEQFF. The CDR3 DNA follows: TGTGCCTGGAGTGTAATGGCGGGAGTGGTAAATGAGCAGTTCTTC.

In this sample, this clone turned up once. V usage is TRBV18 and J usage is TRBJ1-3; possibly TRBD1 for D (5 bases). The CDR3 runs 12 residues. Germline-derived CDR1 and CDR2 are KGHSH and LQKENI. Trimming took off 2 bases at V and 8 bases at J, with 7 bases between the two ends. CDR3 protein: CASSPGGDTIYF. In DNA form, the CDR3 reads TGTGCCAGCTCACCAGGAGGGGACACCATATATTTT.

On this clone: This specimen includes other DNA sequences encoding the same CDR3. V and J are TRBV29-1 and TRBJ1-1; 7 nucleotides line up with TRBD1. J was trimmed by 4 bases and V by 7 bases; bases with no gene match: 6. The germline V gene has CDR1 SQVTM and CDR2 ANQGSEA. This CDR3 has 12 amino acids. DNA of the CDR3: TGCAGCGCCCACAGGGGACTCACTGAAGCTTTCTTT. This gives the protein CSAHRGLTEAFF.

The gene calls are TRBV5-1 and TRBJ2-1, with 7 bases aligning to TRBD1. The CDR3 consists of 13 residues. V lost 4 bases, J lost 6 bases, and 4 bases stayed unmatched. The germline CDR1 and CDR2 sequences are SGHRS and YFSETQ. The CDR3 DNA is TGCGCCAGCAGCCCCGACAGGGTCAATGAGCAGTTCTTC. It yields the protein CASSPDRVNEQFF.

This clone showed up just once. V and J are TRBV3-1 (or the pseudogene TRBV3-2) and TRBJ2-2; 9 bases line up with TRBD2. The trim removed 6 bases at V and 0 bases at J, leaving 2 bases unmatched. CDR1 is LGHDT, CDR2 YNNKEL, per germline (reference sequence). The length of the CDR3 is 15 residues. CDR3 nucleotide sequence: TGTGCCAGCAGGCCTAGCGGGACGAACACCGGGGAGCTGTTTTTT. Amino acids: CASRPSGTNTGELFF.

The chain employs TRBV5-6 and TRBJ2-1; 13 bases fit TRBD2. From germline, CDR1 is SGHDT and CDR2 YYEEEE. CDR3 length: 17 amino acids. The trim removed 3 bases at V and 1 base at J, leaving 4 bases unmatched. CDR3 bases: TGTGCCAGCAGCTGGGGACTAGCGGGAAGTTCCTACAATGAGCAGTTCTTC. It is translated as CASSWGLAGSSYNEQFF.

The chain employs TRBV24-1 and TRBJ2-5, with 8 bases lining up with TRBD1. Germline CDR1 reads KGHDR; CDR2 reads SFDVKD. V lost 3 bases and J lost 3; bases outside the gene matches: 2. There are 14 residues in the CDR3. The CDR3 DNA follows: TGTGCCACCAGTGATCCAGGGGGCGAAGAGACCCAGTACTTC. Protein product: CATSDPGGEETQYF.

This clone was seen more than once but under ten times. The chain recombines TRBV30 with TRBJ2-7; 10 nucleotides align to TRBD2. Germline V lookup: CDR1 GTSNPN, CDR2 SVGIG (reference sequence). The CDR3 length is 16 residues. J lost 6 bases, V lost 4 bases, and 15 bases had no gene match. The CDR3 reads CAWTHPGRLAGVEQYF. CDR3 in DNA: TGTGCCTGGACCCATCCGGGGAGGCTAGCGGGAGTCGAGCAGTACTTC. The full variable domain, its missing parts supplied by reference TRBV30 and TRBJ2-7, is SQTIHQWPATLVQPVGSPLSLECTVEGTSNPNLYWYRQAAGRGLQLLFYSVGIGQISSEVPQNLSASRPQDRQFILSSKKLLLSDSGFYLCAWTHPGRLAGVEQYFGPGTRLTVT.

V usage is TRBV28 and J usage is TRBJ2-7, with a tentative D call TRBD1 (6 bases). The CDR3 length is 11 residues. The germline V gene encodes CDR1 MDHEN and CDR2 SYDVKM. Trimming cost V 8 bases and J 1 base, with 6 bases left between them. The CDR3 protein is CASGQSYEQYF. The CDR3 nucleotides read TGTGCCAGCGGACAGTCCTACGAGCAGTACTTC.

The CDR3 here is CAISGTSYEQYF. CDR3 sequence (DNA): TGTGCCATCAGTGGGACTAGCTACGAGCAGTACTTC. The rearrangement joins TRBV10-3 to TRBJ2-7; TRBD2 aligns across 7 bases. The J segment lost 3 bases and the V segment lost 4 bases, leaving 0 bases of the junction unmatched. The CDR3 is 12 residues long. CDR1 is ENHRY, CDR2 SYGVKD, per germline.

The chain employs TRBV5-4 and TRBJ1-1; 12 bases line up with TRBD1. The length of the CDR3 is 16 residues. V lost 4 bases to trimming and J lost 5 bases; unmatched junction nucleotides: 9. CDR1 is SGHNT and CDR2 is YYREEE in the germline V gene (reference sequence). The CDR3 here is CASSLRDRGLRTEAFF. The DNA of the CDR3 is TGTGCCAGCAGCCTCCGGGACAGGGGGCTAAGGACTGAAGCTTTCTTT.

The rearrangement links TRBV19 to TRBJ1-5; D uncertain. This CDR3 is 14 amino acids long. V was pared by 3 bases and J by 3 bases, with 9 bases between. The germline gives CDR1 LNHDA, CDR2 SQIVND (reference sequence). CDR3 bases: TGTGCCAGTAGTATGAGCGGGTTCAATCAGCCCCAGCATTTT. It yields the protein CASSMSGFNQPQHF.

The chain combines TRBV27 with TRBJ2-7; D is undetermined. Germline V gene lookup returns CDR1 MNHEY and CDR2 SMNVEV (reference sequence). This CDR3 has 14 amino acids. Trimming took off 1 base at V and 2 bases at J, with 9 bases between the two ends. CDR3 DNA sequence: TGTGCCAGCAGTTTATTAGACACCCCCTACGAGCAGTACTTC. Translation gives CASSLLDTPYEQYF.

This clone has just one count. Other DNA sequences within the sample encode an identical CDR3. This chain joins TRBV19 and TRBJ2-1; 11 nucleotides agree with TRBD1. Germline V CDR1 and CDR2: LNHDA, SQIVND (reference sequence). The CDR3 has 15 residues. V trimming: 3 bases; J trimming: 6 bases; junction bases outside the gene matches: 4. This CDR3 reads CASSIGQGAVNEQFF. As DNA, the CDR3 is TGTGCCAGTAGTATCGGACAGGGGGCAGTCAATGAGCAGTTCTTC.

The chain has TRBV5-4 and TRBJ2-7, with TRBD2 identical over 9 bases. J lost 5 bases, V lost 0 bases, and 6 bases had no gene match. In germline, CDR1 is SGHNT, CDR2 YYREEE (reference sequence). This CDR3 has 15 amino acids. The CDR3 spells CASSLGGTSPHEQYF. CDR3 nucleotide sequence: TGTGCCAGCAGCTTGGGGGGGACTAGCCCCCACGAGCAGTACTTC.

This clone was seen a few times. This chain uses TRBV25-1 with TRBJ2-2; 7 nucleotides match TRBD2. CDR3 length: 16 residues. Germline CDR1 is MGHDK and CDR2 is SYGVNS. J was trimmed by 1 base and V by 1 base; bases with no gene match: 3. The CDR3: CASSESKRGNTGELFF. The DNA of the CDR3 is TGTGCCAGCAGTGAATCTAAGCGGGGGAACACCGGGGAGCTGTTTTTT.